This TCR beta chain is drawn from a study of cytomegalovirus exposure and HLA in healthy donors. The V segment lost 4 bases and the J segment 4 bases; nucleotides outside the gene matches: 11. The germline V gene has CDR1 SGHNT and CDR2 YYREEE (reference sequence). CDR3 length: 15 amino acids. This clone has only one observation. Its antigen is unidentified. Study-wide results and caveats: Links to common viral pathogens appeared, in a later analysis, for several of the most significant clusters. Later work found most CMV-associated TCR beta chains apparently HLA-restricted. In a later analysis, an Asian-associated ancestry cluster reportedly showed fewer N-insertions than the approximately 610-donor mean.

The PCR used 60 Vbeta and 13 Jbeta primers. Clones were read by immunoSEQ multiplex PCR, and TCRdb kept only the in-frame ones, dropping some. In the table there are 50,000 to 75,000 clones, roughly 75% of which are singletons. The chain links TRBV5-4 to TRBJ2-7; 7 bases are shared with TRBD2. The source material was PBMCs. This receptor was identified in a man under 40 in good health and CMV-seropositive. This CDR3 is CASSPVGGRVYEQYF. The DNA of the CDR3 is TGTGCCAGCAGCCCTGTGGGGGGGAGAGTTTACGAGCAGTACTTC.